This T cell receptor (beta chain) was profiled in a study of T cell changes during pregnancy in multiple sclerosis. Profiled with immunoSEQ multiplex PCR; TCRdb holds only in-frame clones, not every one. The sample carries 100,000 or so clones, 75% to 95% recorded once. Looked up from germline, CDR1 is MDHEN and CDR2 is SYDVKM. The CDR3 sequence is 11 residues long. Trimming took off 7 bases at V and 2 bases at J, with 3 bases between the two ends. The sample consisted of peripheral blood, taken in the second trimester of pregnancy. The V gene is TRBV28, the J gene TRBJ1-3, with D unclear. This TCR came from a female donor with multiple sclerosis, enrolled in a pregnancy study. CDR3 bases: TGTGCCAGCATCACTGGAAACACCATATATTTT. It yields the protein CASITGNTIYF.